Listed below are T cell receptor beta chains from one sample, sequenced in a study of CD8 T cells in ankylosing spondylitis. TCRdb itself ran the 5' RACE reads through MiXCR, one entry per CDR3 protein. The data contain approximately 290,000 distinct CDR3 sequences, around 21% of them singletons. Sequencing input: blood, either unsorted or a sorted T cell fraction (not recorded which). Source of these receptors: a female donor with ankylosing spondylitis or in good health (not recorded which). CDR3s leave out the opening cysteine and the closing phenylalanine or tryptophan. Fields, in order: V gene, J gene, CDR3 protein.

>TRBV20-1|TRBJ1-2
SARRDRTNYGYT
>TRBV20-1|TRBJ2-7
SAGALAAVTEQY
>TRBV12-3/TRBV12-4|TRBJ2-1
ASSQIMSAQNEQF
>TRBV6-1|TRBJ1-2
ATPWGFGYGYT
>TRBV6-2/TRBV6-3|TRBJ1-2
ASSYNPRIDGYT
>TRBV5-5|TRBJ1-2
ASSRTGTDYGYT
>TRBV4-3|TRBJ1-2
ASSQVFDRARGGYT
>TRBV7-2|TRBJ1-3
ASSLVGASGNTIY
>TRBV2|TRBJ2-2
ASSLEQGTGELF
>TRBV4-1|TRBJ2-1
ASSQDSRTGRVNEQF
>TRBV6-1|TRBJ1-1
ASLTGESTEAF
>TRBV27|TRBJ2-5
ASSLSTMGGETQY
>TRBV6-1|TRBJ2-7
ASSRAGMYEQY
>TRBV30|TRBJ2-1
AWSLLGGYNEQF
>TRBV6-5|TRBJ2-7
ASSYSRGQGEQY
>TRBV5-1|TRBJ2-7
ASSVTVSSYEQY
>TRBV20-1|TRBJ2-1
SAIRASGRAGGEQF
>TRBV15|TRBJ1-1
ATSRLARNTEAF
>TRBV4-3|TRBJ2-3
ASSPIGTSTDTQY
>TRBV10-1|TRBJ2-1
ASSENSGTSGNEQF
>TRBV29-1|TRBJ1-6
SARTGPNSPLH
>TRBV10-3|TRBJ2-5
AISSTSGRVETQY
>TRBV20-1|TRBJ2-1
SARPGPTLGISYNEQF
>TRBV6-2/TRBV6-3|TRBJ2-1
ASSSSGRGEQF
>TRBV15|TRBJ2-7
ATSREAGASYEQY
>TRBV7-3|TRBJ2-1
ASSLTEGDEQF
>TRBV7-8|TRBJ2-1
ASSRRGSGRI
>TRBV25-1|TRBJ1-2
ASSVLGQIHGYT
>TRBV20-1|TRBJ2-5
SARDAGEETQY
>TRBV27|TRBJ2-7
ASSPGTGGAYEQY
>TRBV7-9|TRBJ1-2
ASNRRQGLDGYT
>TRBV5-1|TRBJ2-3
ASSLLLAGNTDTQY
>TRBV24-1|TRBJ2-3
ATSDPHGGAQY
>TRBV12-3/TRBV12-4|TRBJ2-7
ASRAGEAPSYEQY
>TRBV29-1|TRBJ1-5
SVVTGAGNQPQH
>TRBV14|TRBJ1-2
ASSPSPGNGYT
>TRBV20-1|TRBJ2-7
SVTSGIYEQY
>TRBV20-1|TRBJ2-4
SARIGQGALY
>TRBV29-1|TRBJ2-7
SVERGRYEQY
>TRBV4-3|TRBJ2-7
ASSQAHQSEQY
>TRBV11-3|TRBJ2-1
ASSLPGQVKF
>TRBV30|TRBJ2-7
AWSVTMNYEQY
>TRBV6-1|TRBJ1-1
ASSSTGTGRAEAF
>TRBV12-3/TRBV12-4|TRBJ1-1
ASSLYKTEAF
>TRBV3-1|TRBJ1-2
ASSGGGYT
>TRBV6-1|TRBJ1-2
ASGNQRGKGYT
>TRBV29-1|TRBJ1-1
SVGRQLNTEAF
>TRBV12-3/TRBV12-4|TRBJ2-5
ASSPKQTQY
>TRBV5-1|TRBJ1-6
ASSLVGTGNSPLH
>TRBV6-5|TRBJ1-4
ASSSGQGREKLF